The rows below give T cell receptor beta chains drawn from one sample of a study of T cells in Graves' hyperthyroidism and ophthalmopathy. MiXCR, applied by TCRdb to the multiplex PCR reads, yields one record per CDR3 protein. The sample consists of about 380,000 distinct CDR3 sequences, roughly 18% of them appearing once. Sequencing was carried out using blood. These receptors came from a man between 18 and 35 years old with Graves' ophthalmopathy. Each CDR3 is given with its conserved first and last residue. The D gene is left open where the match is weak. Clone size is shown for a subset of rows, as once, few, many or a class of expanded clone.

V gene: TRBV3-1; J gene: TRBJ2-7; D gene: TRBD1; clone size: few; CDR3 protein: CASSQDWGVQGANEQYF; CDR3 DNA: TGTGCCAGCAGCCAAGATTGGGGTGTACAGGGGGCGAACGAGCAGTACTTC
V gene: TRBV18; J gene: TRBJ1-6; D gene: .; clone size: many; CDR3 protein: CASSPPQGPSPLHF; CDR3 DNA: TGTGCCAGCTCACCCCCACAGGGACCTTCACCCCTCCACTTT
V gene: TRBV4-1; J gene: TRBJ2-7; D gene: TRBD2; clone size: few; CDR3 protein: CASSPHPGLAVDEQYF; CDR3 DNA: TGCGCCAGCAGCCCCCACCCGGGACTAGCGGTAGATGAGCAGTACTTC
V gene: TRBV18; J gene: TRBJ2-5; D gene: .; clone size: few; CDR3 protein: CASSPPEGTWETQYF; CDR3 DNA: TGTGCCAGCTCACCACCGGAAGGGACTTGGGAGACCCAGTACTTC
V gene: TRBV24-1; J gene: TRBJ1-5; D gene: TRBD1; clone size: many; CDR3 protein: CATSEETGANQPQHF; CDR3 DNA: TGTGCCACCAGTGAGGAGACAGGGGCCAATCAGCCCCAGCATTTT
V gene: TRBV3-1; J gene: TRBJ1-1; D gene: .; clone size: .; CDR3 protein: CASSDRINTEAFF; CDR3 DNA: TGCGCCAGCAGTGACAGGATAAACACTGAAGCTTTCTTT
V gene: TRBV5-1; J gene: TRBJ2-1; D gene: TRBD1; clone size: many; CDR3 protein: CASSLPGGINEQFF; CDR3 DNA: TGCGCCAGCAGCCTGCCAGGGGGTATAAATGAGCAGTTCTTC
V gene: TRBV2; J gene: TRBJ2-7; D gene: TRBD1; clone size: many; CDR3 protein: CASSDGTGGIYEQYF; CDR3 DNA: TGTGCCAGCAGTGACGGGACAGGGGGGATCTACGAGCAGTACTTC
V gene: TRBV9; J gene: TRBJ1-2; D gene: .; clone size: .; CDR3 protein: CATSRGAEDYGYTF; CDR3 DNA: TGTGCCACCTCCCGAGGGGCGGAAGACTATGGCTACACCTTC
V gene: TRBV27; J gene: TRBJ2-7; D gene: .; clone size: few; CDR3 protein: CASSLARVSYEQYF; CDR3 DNA: TGTGCCAGCAGTTTAGCTCGCGTCTCCTACGAGCAGTACTTC
V gene: TRBV5-5; J gene: TRBJ2-2; D gene: .; clone size: many; CDR3 protein: CASSSMSLNTGELFF; CDR3 DNA: TGTGCCAGCAGTTCGATGTCACTTAACACCGGGGAGCTGTTTTTT
V gene: TRBV7-3; J gene: TRBJ1-2; D gene: .; clone size: many; CDR3 protein: CASSPVGGSQGGYTF; CDR3 DNA: TGTGCCAGCAGCCCGGTGGGGGGCTCTCAGGGTGGCTACACCTTC
V gene: TRBV20-1; J gene: TRBJ1-1; D gene: TRBD1; clone size: .; CDR3 protein: CSARDALTGGYTEAFF; CDR3 DNA: TGCAGTGCTAGAGATGCATTGACAGGGGGTTACACTGAAGCTTTCTTT
V gene: TRBV20-1; J gene: TRBJ2-7; D gene: .; clone size: .; CDR3 protein: CSARTIPGSEQYF; CDR3 DNA: TGCAGTGCTAGGACTATCCCTGGTTCCGAGCAGTACTTC